Below, 25 T cell receptor beta chains from the same sample are listed, as sequenced in a study of post-analysis software for immune sequencing data. Study-wide points: Roughly five TRBV segments appeared more often in patients than in controls, and TRBV5-6, TRBV5-1 and TRBV20-1 were among these.

The library was made from cDNA and included unique molecular identifiers. TCRdb called the PCR reads again in MiXCR, with one record for every CDR3 protein. This table has hundreds of thousands of distinct CDR3 sequences, 59% appearing once. No antigen has been identified for these receptors. Sequencing was done on a sample of blood. Source of these receptors: a girl under 10 years old with multiple sclerosis.

The count of this clonotype is one. The chain couples TRBV10-3 to TRBJ2-1; TRBD1 is a possible D gene (5 bases). The CDR3 has 14 residues. Germline assignment: CDR1 ENHRY and CDR2 SYGVKD. Trimming cost V 6 bases and J 0 bases, with 9 bases left between them. In DNA, the CDR3 is TGTGCCATCAGGGAAGACAGCTCCTACAATGAGCAGTTCTTC. Protein product: CAIREDSSYNEQFF.

The chain links TRBV5-1 to TRBJ2-7; D perhaps matches TRBD1 (5 bases). V was clipped by 0 bases and J by 5 bases, with 12 bases between them. CDR3 length: 14 residues. The germline CDR1 and CDR2 sequences are SGHRS and YFSETQ. CDR3 DNA sequence: TGCGCCAGCAGCTTGGAGGGCAGGGTGGACGAGCAGTACTTC. Amino acid sequence: CASSLEGRVDEQYF.

This clonotype was seen a few times. The chain recombines TRBV12-3 or TRBV12-4 with TRBJ1-1; possibly TRBD1 for D (6 bases). There are 11 residues in the CDR3. V was trimmed by 4 bases and J by 10 bases, leaving 10 bases between them. The CDR3 DNA follows: TGTGCCAGCAGTTATCAGGGGCCAGCTTTCTTT. Its protein is CASSYQGPAFF.

This clonotype showed up just a few times. A read error may account for a junction end that differs from germline. The chain has TRBV20-1 and TRBJ1-2; D is uncertain. Germline CDR1 and CDR2: DFQATT and SNEGSKA (reference sequence). CDR3 length: 12 amino acids. In DNA, the CDR3 is TGTAGTGCTCACCCGGCTTCCGGGGGCTACACCTTC. It yields the protein CSAHPASGGYTF.

This clonotype was observed a handful of times. The chain uses TRBV20-1 and TRBJ2-7, with D perhaps assigned TRBD1 or TRBD2 (6 bases each). The CDR3 sequence is 14 residues long. With 5 bases removed from V and 4 bases from J, the gap between germline ends came to 18 bases. CDR1 is DFQATT, CDR2 SNEGSKA, per germline (reference sequence). This CDR3 is CSALTAPGAYEQYF. The CDR3 region has the DNA TGCAGTGCTTTGACAGCTCCGGGGGCTTACGAGCAGTACTTC.

The chain has TRBV7-2 and TRBJ1-2; D uncertain. This CDR3 region has 14 residues. CDR1 SGHTA and CDR2 FQGNSA come from the germline V gene. The ends were cut back, 5 bases at V and 2 bases at J, with 12 bases in the middle. DNA for the CDR3: TGTGCCAGCAGCGATCAGGCTGCCAACTATGGCTACACCTTC. Its translation is CASSDQAANYGYTF.

The rearrangement joins TRBV9 to TRBJ2-2, with TRBD2 matching over 7 bases. Germline CDR1 is SGDLS and CDR2 is YYNGEE. The CDR3 has 15 residues. After removal of 1 base from V and 6 bases from J, the junction contained 6 bases not matched to a gene. The CDR3 reads CASSVSVAGAGELFF. Written as DNA, the CDR3 is TGTGCCAGCAGCGTATCGGTTGCGGGAGCCGGGGAGCTGTTTTTT. Together with reference TRBV9 and TRBJ2-2, the CDR3 gives the full variable domain: DSGVTQTPKHLITATGQRVTLRCSPRSGDLSVYWYQQSLDQGLQFLIQYYNGEERAKGNILERFSAQQFPDLHSELNLSSLELGDSALYFCASSVSVAGAGELFFGEGSRLTVL.

The chain uses TRBV5-1 and TRBJ2-3; 8 bases fit TRBD2. V lost 2 bases to trimming and J lost 6 bases; unmatched junction nucleotides: 5. Germline values: CDR1 SGHRS, CDR2 YFSETQ. This CDR3 has 14 residues. CDR3 sequence reads: CASSLSGREDTQYF. For the CDR3, the DNA is TGCGCCAGCAGCTTAAGCGGGAGAGAGGATACGCAGTATTTT.

This clonotype was counted many times. The CDR3 nucleotides are TGTGCCAGCAGCCCCGGGACTAGCGGGGAGACCCAGTACTTC. Its translation is CASSPGTSGETQYF. The chain carries TRBV6-1 and TRBJ2-5; 12 bases are shared with TRBD2. CDR3 length: 14 amino acids. The germline V gene encodes CDR1 MNHNS and CDR2 SASEGT. The trim removed 6 bases at V and 5 bases at J, leaving 4 bases unmatched.

The chain uses TRBV28 and TRBJ2-5; D is perhaps TRBD2 (6 bases). In germline, CDR1 is MDHEN, CDR2 SYDVKM. CDR3 length equals 14 residues. V was shortened by 4 bases and J by 6 bases, with 15 bases between the two germline ends. The CDR3 spells CASSSGLHKKTQYF. The DNA for the CDR3 is TGTGCCAGCAGTTCGGGACTCCATAAGAAGACCCAGTACTTC.

The chain combines TRBV13 with TRBJ2-5; D not resolved. Trimming removed 5 bases at V and 3 bases at J, with 13 bases between. The germline CDR1 and CDR2 sequences are PRHDT and FYEKMQ (reference sequence). The CDR3 runs 14 residues. This CDR3 is CASSAAGTEETQYF. In DNA, the CDR3 is TGTGCCAGCAGCGCCGCCGGAACTGAAGAGACCCAGTACTTC.

This chain joins TRBV12-5 and TRBJ2-5, with 9 bases identical to TRBD2. The germline V gene encodes CDR1 LGHNT and CDR2 FRNRAP. The length of the CDR3 is 16 residues. The junction had 19 bases not matched to a gene; V was cut back by 6 bases and J by 11 bases. CDR3 nucleotide sequence: TGTGCTAGTGGCTTGAGTAGCGGGAGTAACCGGAGGGAGCAGTACTTC. Encoded protein: CASGLSSGSNRREQYF. The entire variable domain, with the rest obtained from reference TRBV12-5 and TRBJ2-5, is as follows: DARVTQTPRHKVTEMGQEVTMRCQPILGHNTVFWYRQTMMQGLELLAYFRNRAPLDDSGMPKDRFSAEMPDATLATLKIQPSEPRDSAVYFCASGLSSGSNRREQYFGPGTRLLVL.

The chain links TRBV5-1 to TRBJ2-3; 9 bases align to TRBD2. The CDR3 covers 17 residues. CDR1 is SGHRS and CDR2 is YFSETQ in the germline V gene. Losses at the gene ends were 2 bases for V and 4 bases for J; bases not matched to a gene: 11. CDR3 in DNA: TGCGCCAGCAGCTTACCTCATAGCGGGAGTAGCCCAGATACGCAGTATTTT. Translation gives CASSLPHSGSSPDTQYF.

This clonotype occurred a few times. This chain joins TRBV7-9 and TRBJ2-5; D not resolved. In germline, CDR1 is SEHNR, CDR2 FQNEAQ (reference sequence). The V end was cut by 5 bases, the J end by 1 base, with 8 bases between. This CDR3 is 13 amino acids long. The chain's CDR3 is CASSRLGQETQYF. The CDR3 coding sequence is TGTGCCAGCAGCCGGTTAGGCCAAGAGACCCAGTACTTC.

The V gene is TRBV7-9, the J gene TRBJ2-5; either TRBD1 or TRBD2 may supply D (6 bases each). This CDR3 comprises 15 residues. Trimming removed 3 bases from V and 1 base from J, with 12 bases in between. The germline CDR1 and CDR2 sequences are SEHNR and FQNEAQ (reference sequence). The CDR3 DNA reads TGTGCCAGCAGCTTTCAACCGGGGGCCCAAGAGACCCAGTACTTC. Its translation: CASSFQPGAQETQYF.

V and J are TRBV5-1 and TRBJ2-5; 7 bases line up with TRBD2. The CDR3 is 14 amino acids. Germline V gene lookup returns CDR1 SGHRS and CDR2 YFSETQ. Trimming at V came to 4 bases and at J to 2 bases, leaving 5 bases not matched to a gene. The CDR3 region has the DNA TGCGCCAGCAGCCGGGGGGAACGTCAAGAGACCCAGTACTTC. Translation gives CASSRGERQETQYF.

This clonotype was found a few times. The chain combines TRBV16 with TRBJ2-7, with D possibly TRBD2 on 5 matching bases. The CDR3 has 14 residues. Trimming took 1 base from V and 6 from J, leaving 13 bases between them. CDR1 is KGHSY, CDR2 FQNENV, per germline. The CDR3 DNA is TGTGCCAGCAGCCAATACGTCCGGACTCCCGAGCAGTACTTC. Translated, it gives CASSQYVRTPEQYF. Drawing the rest from reference TRBV16 and TRBJ2-7, the complete variable domain is GEEVAQTPKHLVRGEGQKAKLYCAPIKGHSYVFWYQQVLKNEFKFLISFQNENVFDETGMPKERFSAKCLPNSPCSLEIQATKLEDSAVYFCASSQYVRTPEQYFGPGTRLTVT.

The gene calls are TRBV2 and TRBJ1-5, with 7 bases that match TRBD1. The CDR3 contains 15 residues. The ends lost 4 bases at V and 3 bases at J; junction bases unmatched: 6. Germline V lookup: CDR1 SNHLY, CDR2 FYNNEI. CDR3 in amino acids: CASSAQGGDNQPQHF. Here the CDR3 DNA reads TGTGCCAGCAGTGCGCAGGGGGGAGACAATCAGCCCCAGCATTTT. The complete variable domain, with remaining parts taken from reference TRBV2 and TRBJ1-5, reads EPEVTQTPSHQVTQMGQEVILRCVPISNHLYFYWYRQILGQKVEFLVSFYNNEISEKSEIFDDQFSVERPDGSNFTLKIRSTKLEDSAMYFCASSAQGGDNQPQHFGDGTRLSIL.

This clonotype was counted only a few times. This chain links TRBV7-3 with TRBJ2-5; 8 nucleotides agree with TRBD1. Trimming removed 5 bases from V and 4 bases from J; junction bases left unmatched: 18. Looked up from germline, CDR1 is SGHTA and CDR2 is FQGTGA. The CDR3 covers 18 residues. In DNA, the CDR3 is TGTGCCAGCAGCAAAGGGGCAGGGGGCTCCCCCAAGGGAGAGACCCAGTACTTC. Translating gives CASSKGAGGSPKGETQYF.

The chain links TRBV20-1 to TRBJ2-3; 9 bases match TRBD2. The trim removed 6 bases at V and 3 bases at J, leaving 10 bases unmatched. The CDR3 contains 15 residues. Per germline, CDR1 DFQATT and CDR2 SNEGSKA (reference sequence). The CDR3 nucleotides are TGCAGTGCGACCCCTAGCGGGGACATGACAGATACGCAGTATTTT. It translates to CSATPSGDMTDTQYF.

This sequence joins TRBV5-1 and TRBJ2-5, with TRBD2 identical over 11 bases. The V gene's germline CDR1 is SGHRS and CDR2 YFSETQ. This CDR3 has 16 amino acids. V dropped 1 base and J dropped 4; count of bases not matched to a gene: 6. For the CDR3, the DNA is TGCGCCAGCAGCTTGAGGCTAGCGGGAGGAACAGAGACCCAGTACTTC. It is translated as CASSLRLAGGTETQYF.

This clonotype was seen more than once but under ten times. The chain has TRBV4-2 and TRBJ2-3, with 8 bases that match TRBD1. CDR3 length: 15 residues. V gave up 3 bases and J gave up 3 bases; unmatched junction bases: 5. Germline V gene data show CDR1 as LGHNA and CDR2 as YNFKEQ. CDR3 protein: CASSQKDRETDTQYF. The CDR3 DNA is TGTGCCAGCAGCCAGAAGGACAGGGAAACAGATACGCAGTATTTT.

As to this clonotype: This may be a read error: a much more frequent sequence differs by one nucleotide. The chain links TRBV11-2 to TRBJ2-1; possible D gene TRBD2, 6 bases. Germline loops: CDR1 SGHAT, CDR2 FQNNGV. V was clipped by 6 bases and J by 10 bases, with 19 bases between them. The CDR3 runs 14 residues. CDR3 loop: CASSRSDYMPEQFF. The CDR3 DNA follows: TGTGCCAGCAGTCGCTCGGACTACATGCCGGAGCAGTTCTTC.

V usage is TRBV5-1 and J usage is TRBJ2-5, with a possible D match to TRBD2 (6 bases). V shed 4 bases and J shed 2 bases, with 12 bases lying between them. CDR1 SGHRS and CDR2 YFSETQ come from the germline V gene. This CDR3 has 14 residues. CDR3 nucleotide sequence: TGCGCCAGCAGCGTGACTAGTAGGCAAGAGACCCAGTACTTC. It translates to CASSVTSRQETQYF.

On this clonotype itself: An end of the junction differs from the germline gene, which may be a read error. The rearrangement joins TRBV13 to TRBJ1-1; 11 positions agree with TRBD1. There are 15 residues in the CDR3. Per the germline V gene, CDR1 is PRHDT and CDR2 is FYEKMQ (reference sequence). CDR3 sequence (DNA): TGTGCCAGCAGCGTAGGGACAGGGGGGCGGACTGAAGCTTTCTTT. This sequence encodes CASSVGTGGRTEAFF.